A selection of T cell receptor beta chains follows, all from one sample in a study of graft-versus-host responses after intestinal transplantation. The antigens for these receptors are not known. Produced via immunoSEQ multiplex PCR; TCRdb's table is partial and in-frame only. The data hold some 110,000 clones, with approximately 92% observed a single time. The input for sequencing was unstimulated CD4+ T cells sorted from spleen or lymph node cells, taken before transplant. Receptor source: a human donor who was the organ donor for an intestinal transplant. Both conserved end residues are part of each CDR3. The D gene is left open where the match is weak. Rows give clone size only sometimes, using once, few, many, or a class for an expanded clone.

J: TRBJ2-3
V: TRBV5-1
D: TRBD2
size: once
CDR3: CASSPGLAERDTQYF
DNA: TGCGCCAGCAGCCCGGGACTAGCGGAAAGGGATACGCAGTATTTT

J: TRBJ2-5
V: TRBV5-6
D: -
size: -
CDR3: CASSLSRKETQYF
DNA: TGTGCCAGCAGCTTGAGCCGGAAAGAGACCCAGTACTTC

J: TRBJ1-5
V: TRBV7-9
D: TRBD1
size: -
CDR3: CASSPGTGAYQPQHF
DNA: TGTGCCAGCAGCCCCGGGACAGGGGCGTATCAGCCCCAGCATTTT

J: TRBJ2-5
V: TRBV9
D: -
size: -
CDR3: CASSVDARSQETQYF
DNA: TGTGCCAGCAGCGTAGATGCCAGGAGCCAAGAGACCCAGTACTTC

J: TRBJ2-3
V: TRBV6-5
D: -
size: -
CDR3: CASSYSKDRLTDTQYF
DNA: TGTGCCAGCAGTTACTCGAAAGACAGGTTAACAGATACGCAGTATTTT

J: TRBJ2-3
V: TRBV9
D: TRBD2
size: few
CDR3: CASSVVDRLAGGRGDTQYF
DNA: TGTGCCAGCAGCGTAGTGGACCGACTAGCGGGAGGGCGTGGGGATACGCAGTATTTT

J: TRBJ2-7
V: TRBV4-3
D: TRBD2
size: -
CDR3: CASSQDLRGGYEQYF
DNA: TGCGCCAGCAGCCAAGATCTTCGGGGGGGCTACGAGCAGTACTTC

J: TRBJ2-7
V: TRBV6-6
D: -
size: -
CDR3: CASTTSREVPYEQYF
DNA: TGTGCCAGCACCACGAGTAGGGAGGTGCCCTACGAGCAGTACTTC

J: TRBJ2-1
V: TRBV7-9
D: TRBD2
size: once
CDR3: CASSLALREGQFF
DNA: TGTGCCAGCAGCTTAGCGCTGCGGGAGGGCCAGTTCTTC

J: TRBJ2-2
V: TRBV5-1
D: TRBD2
size: -
CDR3: CASSFGAGEAGELFF
DNA: TGCGCCAGCAGCTTCGGAGCGGGAGAGGCCGGGGAGCTGTTTTTT

J: TRBJ1-1
V: TRBV4-2
D: TRBD1
size: -
CDR3: CASSQQGGNTEAFF
DNA: TGTGCCAGCAGCCAACAGGGGGGAAACACTGAAGCTTTCTTT

J: TRBJ1-5
V: TRBV2
D: -
size: -
CDR3: CASNPDSNQPQHF
DNA: TGTGCCAGCAACCCGGACAGCAATCAGCCCCAGCATTTT

J: TRBJ1-2
V: TRBV6-5
D: TRBD1
size: -
CDR3: CASSPRGRIGYTF
DNA: TGTGCCAGCAGTCCCAGGGGGCGCATTGGCTACACCTTC

J: TRBJ1-5
V: TRBV6-5
D: -
size: -
CDR3: CASSAGSTLNQPQHF
DNA: TGTGCCAGCAGTGCTGGGTCAACCCTCAATCAGCCCCAGCATTTT

J: TRBJ2-7
V: TRBV4-2
D: -
size: -
CDR3: CASSQQPAGDYEQYF
DNA: TGTGCCAGCAGCCAACAGCCCGCCGGGGACTACGAGCAGTACTTC

J: TRBJ2-1
V: TRBV7-9
D: -
size: -
CDR3: CASSLEGDSSSSYNEQFF
DNA: TGTGCCAGCAGCTTAGAGGGAGACAGCTCTAGCTCCTACAATGAGCAGTTCTTC

J: TRBJ2-4
V: TRBV29-1
D: TRBD2
size: -
CDR3: CSAGVAGGFDIQYF
DNA: TGCAGCGCCGGCGTAGCGGGAGGGTTTGACATTCAGTACTTC

J: TRBJ1-5
V: TRBV18
D: TRBD1
size: -
CDR3: CASSPDRNQPQHF
DNA: TGTGCCAGCTCCCCGGACAGGAATCAGCCCCAGCATTTT

J: TRBJ2-7
V: TRBV28
D: -
size: once
CDR3: CASRRDGYSYEQYF
DNA: TGTGCCAGCAGAAGGGACGGTTACTCCTACGAGCAGTACTTC

J: TRBJ2-3
V: TRBV5-4
D: TRBD2
size: -
CDR3: CASSLRLAGAGDTQYF
DNA: TGTGCCAGCAGCTTACGACTAGCGGGAGCGGGGGATACGCAGTATTTT

J: TRBJ2-1
V: TRBV5-1
D: TRBD2
size: -
CDR3: CASFRLAGGPHEQFF
DNA: TGCGCCAGCTTTAGACTAGCGGGAGGGCCCCATGAGCAGTTCTTC

J: TRBJ2-7
V: TRBV28
D: TRBD2
size: -
CDR3: CASSLVERGGDYEQYF
DNA: TGTGCCAGCAGTTTGGTCGAGCGGGGAGGGGACTACGAGCAGTACTTC

J: TRBJ1-2
V: TRBV4-2
D: -
size: -
CDR3: CASSHVSPQGNYGYTF
DNA: TGTGCCAGCAGCCATGTTTCGCCCCAGGGTAACTATGGCTACACCTTC

J: TRBJ2-3
V: TRBV7-2
D: TRBD2
size: -
CDR3: CASSLRAGGEDTQYF
DNA: TGTGCCAGCAGCTTAAGGGCGGGAGGGGAAGATACGCAGTATTTT